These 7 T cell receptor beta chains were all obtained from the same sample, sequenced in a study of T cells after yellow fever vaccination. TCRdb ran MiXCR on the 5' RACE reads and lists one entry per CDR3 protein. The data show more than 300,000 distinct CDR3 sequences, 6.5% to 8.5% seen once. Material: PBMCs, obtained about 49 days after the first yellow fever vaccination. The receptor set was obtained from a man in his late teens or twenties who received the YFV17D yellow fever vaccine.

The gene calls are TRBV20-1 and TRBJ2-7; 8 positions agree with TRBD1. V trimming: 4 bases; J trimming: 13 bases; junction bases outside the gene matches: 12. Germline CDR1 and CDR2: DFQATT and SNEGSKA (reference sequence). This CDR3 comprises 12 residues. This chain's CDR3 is CSAMDRVGFKYF. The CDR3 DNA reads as TGCAGTGCTATGGACAGGGTGGGATTTAAATACTTC.

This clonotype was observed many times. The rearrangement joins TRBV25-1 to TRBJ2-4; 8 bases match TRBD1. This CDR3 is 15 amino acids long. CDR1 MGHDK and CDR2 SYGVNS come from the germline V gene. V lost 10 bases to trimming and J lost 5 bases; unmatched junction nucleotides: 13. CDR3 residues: CATPVELQGENIQYF. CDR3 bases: TGTGCCACCCCCGTTGAGTTACAGGGGGAAAACATTCAGTACTTC.

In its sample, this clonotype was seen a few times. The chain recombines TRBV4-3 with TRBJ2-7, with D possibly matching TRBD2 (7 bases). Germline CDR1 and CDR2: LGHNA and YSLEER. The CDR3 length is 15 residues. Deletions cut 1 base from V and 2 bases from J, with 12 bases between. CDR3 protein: CASSQGRGGPYEQYF. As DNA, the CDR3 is TGCGCCAGCAGCCAAGGTAGGGGGGGACCCTACGAGCAGTACTTC.

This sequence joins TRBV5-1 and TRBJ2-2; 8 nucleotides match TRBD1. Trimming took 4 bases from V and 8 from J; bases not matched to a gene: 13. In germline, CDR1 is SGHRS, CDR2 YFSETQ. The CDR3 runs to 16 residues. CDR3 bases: TGCGCCAGCAGCGGCCGGACAGGGCACAATGGAGGGGAGCTGTTTTTT. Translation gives CASSGRTGHNGGELFF.

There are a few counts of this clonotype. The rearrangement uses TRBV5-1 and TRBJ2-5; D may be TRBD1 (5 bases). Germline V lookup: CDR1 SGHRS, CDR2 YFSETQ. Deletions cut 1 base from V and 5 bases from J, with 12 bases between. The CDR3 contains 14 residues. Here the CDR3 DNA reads TGCGCCAGCAGCTTGAGGGGCCAGACTGAGACCCAGTACTTC. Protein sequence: CASSLRGQTETQYF.

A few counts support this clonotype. Here the CDR3 reads CASSLAGAGGTQYF. CDR3 DNA: TGTGCCAGCAGCTTGGCGGGGGCCGGGGGTACGCAGTATTTT. This chain connects TRBV7-2 to TRBJ2-3, with D possibly TRBD2 on 7 matching bases. CDR3 length: 14 residues. The germline V gene encodes CDR1 SGHTA and CDR2 FQGNSA. The ends were cut back, 3 bases at V and 8 bases at J, with 15 bases in the middle.

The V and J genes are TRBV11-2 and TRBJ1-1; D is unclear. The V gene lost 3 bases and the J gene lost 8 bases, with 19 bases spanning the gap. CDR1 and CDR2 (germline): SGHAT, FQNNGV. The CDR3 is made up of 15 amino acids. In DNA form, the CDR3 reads TGTGCCAGCAGCTTGGGTACCCTCCTCCCGATAGAAGCTTTCTTT. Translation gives CASSLGTLLPIEAFF.